The 6 T cell receptor beta chains in this list originate from one sample, sequenced in a study of CD8 T cells in ankylosing spondylitis. Broader study findings: Apparently characteristic of ankylosing spondylitis blood was a TCR beta motif (fewer than ten highly homologous variants).

TCRdb fed the 5' RACE reads into MiXCR, producing one record per CDR3 protein. Of about 220,000 distinct CDR3 sequences in the sample, approximately 7.4% are singletons; the top ten hold 12% to 15%. Antigens for these TCRs are unknown. The sequencing sample was made of blood, either unsorted or a sorted T cell fraction (not recorded which). These receptors were obtained from a male donor with ankylosing spondylitis.

This clonotype occurred many times. V and J are TRBV9 and TRBJ2-5; TRBD1 aligns across 7 bases. This CDR3 spans 15 amino acids. V gave up 0 bases and J gave up 4 bases; unmatched junction bases: 6. The V gene's germline CDR1 is SGDLS and CDR2 YYNGEE. The CDR3 sequence: CASSVAGTVLETQYF. The CDR3 DNA sequence: TGTGCCAGCAGCGTAGCCGGGACAGTACTAGAGACCCAGTACTTC.

This clonotype was observed a handful of times. The chain employs TRBV11-2 and TRBJ2-7; D not resolved. CDR3 length equals 12 residues. V was shortened by 5 bases and J by 4 bases, with 9 bases between the two germline ends. Per the germline V gene, CDR1 is SGHAT and CDR2 is FQNNGV. Here the CDR3 DNA reads TGTGCCAGCAGCCAAATTCAATACGAGCAGTACTTC. Translation gives CASSQIQYEQYF.

This clonotype was detected many times. V usage is TRBV3-1 and J usage is TRBJ2-1, with 9 bases aligning to TRBD1. The J segment lost 9 bases and the V segment lost 7 bases, leaving 19 bases of the junction unmatched. The CDR3 consists of 17 residues. CDR1 LGHDT and CDR2 YNNKEL come from the germline V gene (reference sequence). CDR3 loop: CASKPPPGQGFDGEQFF. CDR3 in DNA: TGTGCCAGCAAACCTCCACCGGGACAGGGATTTGACGGTGAGCAGTTCTTC.

This clonotype appeared many times. The chain combines TRBV20-1 with TRBJ1-6, with a weak D call TRBD1 (5 bases). The CDR3 has 14 amino acids. Germline V CDR1 and CDR2: DFQATT, SNEGSKA (reference sequence). The V end was cut by 3 bases, the J end by 7 bases, with 13 bases between. This CDR3 is CSARLGQENSPLHF. The CDR3, as DNA: TGCAGTGCTAGGTTGGGGCAGGAAAATTCACCCCTCCACTTT.

This clonotype came up many times. The chain employs TRBV19 and TRBJ1-1; no reliable D call. The CDR3 consists of 16 residues. The V and J ends lost 1 base and 0 bases respectively, with 12 bases between them. The germline V gene has CDR1 LNHDA and CDR2 SQIVND (reference sequence). The CDR3 loop reads CASSIAIATVNTEAFF. The DNA for the CDR3 is TGTGCCAGTAGTATAGCGATTGCTACAGTGAACACTGAAGCTTTCTTT.

A few counts support this clonotype. The V gene is TRBV27, the J gene TRBJ2-7, with 11 nucleotides matching TRBD2. Germline-derived CDR1 and CDR2 are MNHEY and SMNVEV (reference sequence). This CDR3 has 17 amino acids. V was pared by 5 bases and J by 4 bases, with 13 bases of the junction left unmatched. CDR3 nucleotides: TGTGCCAGCAGTCCTCACCTCGGACTAGCGGGCCTTTACGAGCAGTACTTC. Protein product: CASSPHLGLAGLYEQYF.